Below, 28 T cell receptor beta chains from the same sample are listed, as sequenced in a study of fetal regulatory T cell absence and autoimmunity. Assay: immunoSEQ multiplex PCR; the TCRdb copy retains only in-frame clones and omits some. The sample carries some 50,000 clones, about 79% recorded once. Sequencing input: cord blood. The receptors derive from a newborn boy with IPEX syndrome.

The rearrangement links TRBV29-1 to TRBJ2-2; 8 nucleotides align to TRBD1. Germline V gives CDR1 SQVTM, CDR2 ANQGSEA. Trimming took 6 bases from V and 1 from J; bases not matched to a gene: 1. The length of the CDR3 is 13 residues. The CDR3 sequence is CSVGQVNTGELFF. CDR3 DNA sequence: TGCAGCGTGGGACAGGTGAACACCGGGGAGCTGTTTTTT.

The CDR3 nucleotides read TGTGCCAGCAGCTTAGCCCTCGGGAGCGGGAGTACAGATACGCAGTATTTT. This codes for CASSLALGSGSTDTQYF. The chain combines TRBV11-2 with TRBJ2-3, with 8 bases matching TRBD2. The CDR3 is 17 amino acids. V lost 1 base, J lost 3 bases, and 9 bases stayed unmatched. Germline V CDR1 and CDR2: SGHAT, FQNNGV.

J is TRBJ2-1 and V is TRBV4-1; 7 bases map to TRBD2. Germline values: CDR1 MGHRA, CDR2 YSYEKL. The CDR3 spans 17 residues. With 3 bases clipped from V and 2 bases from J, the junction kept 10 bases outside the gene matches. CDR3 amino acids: CASSHPPRGEAYNEQFF. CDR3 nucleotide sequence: TGCGCCAGCAGCCACCCCCCCCGGGGGGAGGCCTACAATGAGCAGTTCTTC.

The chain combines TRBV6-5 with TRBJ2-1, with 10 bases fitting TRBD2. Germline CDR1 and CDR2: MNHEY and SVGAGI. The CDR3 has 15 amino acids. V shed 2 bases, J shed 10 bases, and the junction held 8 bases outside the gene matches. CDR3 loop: CASSYDSSGSGEQFF. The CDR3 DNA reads TGTGCCAGCAGTTACGATTCTAGCGGGAGCGGAGAGCAGTTCTTC.

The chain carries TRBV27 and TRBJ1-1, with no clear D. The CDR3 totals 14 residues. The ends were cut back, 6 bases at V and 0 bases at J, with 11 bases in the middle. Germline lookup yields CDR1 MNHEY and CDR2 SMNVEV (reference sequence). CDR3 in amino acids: CASSWGRVNTEAFF. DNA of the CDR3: TGTGCCAGCAGCTGGGGTAGGGTGAACACTGAAGCTTTCTTT.

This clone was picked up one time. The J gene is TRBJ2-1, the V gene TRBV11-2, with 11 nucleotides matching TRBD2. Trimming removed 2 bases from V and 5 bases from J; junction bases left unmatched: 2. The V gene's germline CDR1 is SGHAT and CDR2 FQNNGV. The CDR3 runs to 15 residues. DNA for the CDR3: TGTGCCAGCAGCTTATCTAGCGGGGGGCACAATGAGCAGTTCTTC. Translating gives CASSLSSGGHNEQFF.

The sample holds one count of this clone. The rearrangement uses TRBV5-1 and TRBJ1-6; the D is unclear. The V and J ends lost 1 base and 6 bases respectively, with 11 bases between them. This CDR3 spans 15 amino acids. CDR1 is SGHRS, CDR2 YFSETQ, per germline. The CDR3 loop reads CASSLNRAANSPLHF. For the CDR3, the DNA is TGCGCCAGCAGCTTGAACCGGGCCGCTAATTCACCCCTCCACTTT.

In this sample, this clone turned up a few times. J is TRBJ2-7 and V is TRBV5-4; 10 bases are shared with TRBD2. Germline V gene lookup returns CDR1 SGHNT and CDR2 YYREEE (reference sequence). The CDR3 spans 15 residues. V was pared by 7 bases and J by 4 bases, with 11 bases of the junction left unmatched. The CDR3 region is CASRPQAGGPYEQYF. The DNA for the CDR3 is TGTGCCAGCCGTCCTCAAGCGGGGGGGCCGTACGAGCAGTACTTC.

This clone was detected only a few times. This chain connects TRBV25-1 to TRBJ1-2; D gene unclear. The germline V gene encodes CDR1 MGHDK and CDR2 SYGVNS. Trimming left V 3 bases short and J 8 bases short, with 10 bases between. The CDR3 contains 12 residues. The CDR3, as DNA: TGTGCCAGCAGTGACAGGCACCTAGGCTACACCTTC. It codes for CASSDRHLGYTF.

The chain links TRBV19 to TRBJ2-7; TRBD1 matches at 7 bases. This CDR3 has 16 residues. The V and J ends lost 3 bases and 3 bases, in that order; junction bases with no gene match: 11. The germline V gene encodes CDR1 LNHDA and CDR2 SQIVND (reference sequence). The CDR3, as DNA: TGTGCCAGTAGTATGATTGGCACAGGGGCTAACTACGAGCAGTACTTC. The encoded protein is CASSMIGTGANYEQYF.

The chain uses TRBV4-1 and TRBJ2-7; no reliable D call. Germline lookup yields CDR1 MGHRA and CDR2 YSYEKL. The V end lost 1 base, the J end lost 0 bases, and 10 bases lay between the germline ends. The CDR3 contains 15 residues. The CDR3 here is CASSQATASSYEQYF. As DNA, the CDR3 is TGCGCCAGCAGCCAAGCCACAGCGAGCTCCTACGAGCAGTACTTC.

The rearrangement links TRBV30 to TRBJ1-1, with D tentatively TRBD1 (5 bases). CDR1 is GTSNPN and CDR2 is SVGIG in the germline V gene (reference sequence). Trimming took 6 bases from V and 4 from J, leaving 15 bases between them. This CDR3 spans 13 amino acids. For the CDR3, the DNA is TGTGCCTGCCACCCCGGGACCCCCACTGAAGCTTTCTTT. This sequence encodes CACHPGTPTEAFF. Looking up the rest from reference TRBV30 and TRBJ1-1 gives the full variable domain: SQTIHQWPATLVQPVGSPLSLECTVEGTSNPNLYWYRQAAGRGLQLLFYSVGIGQISSEVPQNLSASRPQDRQFILSSKKLLLSDSGFYLCACHPGTPTEAFFGQGTRLTVV.

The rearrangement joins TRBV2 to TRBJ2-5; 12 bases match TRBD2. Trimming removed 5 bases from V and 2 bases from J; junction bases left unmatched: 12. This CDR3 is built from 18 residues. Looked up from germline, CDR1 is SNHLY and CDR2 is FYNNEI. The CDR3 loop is CASSSLAGGAGPQETQYF. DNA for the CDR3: TGTGCCAGCAGTTCCCTAGCGGGGGGGGCTGGCCCTCAAGAGACCCAGTACTTC.

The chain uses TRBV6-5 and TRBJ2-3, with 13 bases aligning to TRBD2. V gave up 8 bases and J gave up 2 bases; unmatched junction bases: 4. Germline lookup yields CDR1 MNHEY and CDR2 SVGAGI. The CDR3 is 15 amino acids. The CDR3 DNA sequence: TGTGCCAGCCGACTAGCGGGGGGTGCCACAGATACGCAGTATTTT. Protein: CASRLAGGATDTQYF.

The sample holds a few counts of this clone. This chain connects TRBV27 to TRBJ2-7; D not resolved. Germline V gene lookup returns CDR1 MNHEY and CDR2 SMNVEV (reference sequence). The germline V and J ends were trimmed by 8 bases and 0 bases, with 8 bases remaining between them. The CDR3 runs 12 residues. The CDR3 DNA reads TGTGCCAGCGCAGGTAACTCCTACGAGCAGTACTTC. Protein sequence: CASAGNSYEQYF.

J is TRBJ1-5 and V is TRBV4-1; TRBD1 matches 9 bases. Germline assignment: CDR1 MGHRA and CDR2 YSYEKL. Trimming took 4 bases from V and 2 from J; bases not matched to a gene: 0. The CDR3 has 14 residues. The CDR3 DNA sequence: TGCGCCAGCAGCCGGACAGGGGGCAATCAGCCCCAGCATTTT. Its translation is CASSRTGGNQPQHF.

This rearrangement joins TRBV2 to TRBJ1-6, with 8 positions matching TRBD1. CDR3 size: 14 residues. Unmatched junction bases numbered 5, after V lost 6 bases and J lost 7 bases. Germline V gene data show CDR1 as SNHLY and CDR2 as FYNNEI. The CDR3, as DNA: TGTGCCAGCAGGGTCAGGGGGCAAAATTCACCCCTCCACTTT. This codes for CASRVRGQNSPLHF. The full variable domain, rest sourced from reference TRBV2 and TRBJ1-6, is EPEVTQTPSHQVTQMGQEVILRCVPISNHLYFYWYRQILGQKVEFLVSFYNNEISEKSEIFDDQFSVERPDGSNFTLKIRSTKLEDSAMYFCASRVRGQNSPLHFGNGTRLTVT.

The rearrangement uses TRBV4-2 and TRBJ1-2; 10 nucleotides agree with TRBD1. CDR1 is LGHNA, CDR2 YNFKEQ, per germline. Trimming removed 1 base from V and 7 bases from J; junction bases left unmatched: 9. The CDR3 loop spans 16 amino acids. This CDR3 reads CASSQGVRTGGAGYTF. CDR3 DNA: TGTGCCAGCAGCCAAGGCGTCCGGACAGGGGGAGCTGGCTACACCTTC.

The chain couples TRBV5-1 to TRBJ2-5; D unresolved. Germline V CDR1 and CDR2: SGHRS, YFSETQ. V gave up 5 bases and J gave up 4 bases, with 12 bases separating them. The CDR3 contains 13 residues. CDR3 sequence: CASSPIAGETQYF. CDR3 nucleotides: TGCGCCAGCAGTCCTATAGCAGGAGAGACCCAGTACTTC.

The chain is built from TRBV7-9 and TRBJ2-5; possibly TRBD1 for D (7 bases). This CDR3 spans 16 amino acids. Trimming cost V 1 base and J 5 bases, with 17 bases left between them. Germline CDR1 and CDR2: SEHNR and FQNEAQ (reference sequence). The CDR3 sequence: CASSLVARGEWETQYF. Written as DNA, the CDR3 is TGTGCCAGCAGCTTAGTCGCCAGGGGGGAATGGGAGACCCAGTACTTC.

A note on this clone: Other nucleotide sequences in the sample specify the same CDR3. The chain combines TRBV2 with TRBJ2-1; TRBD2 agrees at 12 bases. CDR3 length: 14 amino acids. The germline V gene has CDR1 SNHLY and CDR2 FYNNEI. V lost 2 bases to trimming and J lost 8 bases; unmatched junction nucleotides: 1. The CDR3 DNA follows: TGTGCCAGCAGTGAACTAGCGGGAGGGCATGAGCAGTTCTTC. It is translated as CASSELAGGHEQFF. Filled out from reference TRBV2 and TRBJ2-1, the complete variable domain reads EPEVTQTPSHQVTQMGQEVILRCVPISNHLYFYWYRQILGQKVEFLVSFYNNEISEKSEIFDDQFSVERPDGSNFTLKIRSTKLEDSAMYFCASSELAGGHEQFFGPGTRLTVL.

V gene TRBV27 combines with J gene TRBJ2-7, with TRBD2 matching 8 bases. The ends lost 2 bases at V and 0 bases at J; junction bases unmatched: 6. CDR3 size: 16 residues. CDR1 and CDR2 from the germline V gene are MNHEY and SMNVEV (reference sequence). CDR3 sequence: CASSLTGTRASYEQYF. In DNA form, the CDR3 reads TGTGCCAGCAGTTTAACTGGGACTAGGGCCTCCTACGAGCAGTACTTC.

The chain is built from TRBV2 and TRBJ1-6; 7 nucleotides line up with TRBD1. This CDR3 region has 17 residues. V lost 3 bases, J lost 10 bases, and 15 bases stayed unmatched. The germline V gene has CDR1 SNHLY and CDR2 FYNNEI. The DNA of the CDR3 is TGTGCCAGCAGTGATCCCACTTTTACAGGGGTGGACTCACCCCTCCACTTT. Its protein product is CASSDPTFTGVDSPLHF.

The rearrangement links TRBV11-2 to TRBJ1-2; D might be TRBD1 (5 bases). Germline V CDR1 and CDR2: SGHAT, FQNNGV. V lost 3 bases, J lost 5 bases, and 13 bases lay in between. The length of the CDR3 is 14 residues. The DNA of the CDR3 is TGTGCCAGCAGCTTTGGGGGGTTTGGTTATGGCTACACCTTC. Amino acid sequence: CASSFGGFGYGYTF.

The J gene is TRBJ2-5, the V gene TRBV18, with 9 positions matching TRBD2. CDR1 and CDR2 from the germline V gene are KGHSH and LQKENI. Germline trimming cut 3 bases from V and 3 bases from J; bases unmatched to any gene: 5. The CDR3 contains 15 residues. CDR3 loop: CASSPSVAGEETQYF. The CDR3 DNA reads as TGTGCCAGCTCACCGAGCGTAGCGGGAGAAGAGACCCAGTACTTC.

The CDR3 sequence is CASSPRTSGGLNTGELFF. The CDR3 nucleotides read TGTGCCAGCAGCCCGAGGACTAGCGGGGGCCTAAACACCGGGGAGCTGTTTTTT. J is TRBJ2-2 and V is TRBV7-8, with 13 nucleotides matching TRBD2. CDR1 and CDR2 from the germline V gene are SGHVS and FQNEAQ. V gave up 5 bases and J gave up 2 bases; unmatched junction bases: 8. The CDR3 spans 18 residues. Full variable domain (remainder filled in from reference TRBV7-8 and TRBJ2-2): GAGVSQSPRYKVAKRGQDVALRCDPISGHVSLFWYQQALGQGPEFLTYFQNEAQLDKSGLPSDRFFAERPEGSVSTLKIQRTQQEDSAVYLCASSPRTSGGLNTGELFFGEGSRLTVL.

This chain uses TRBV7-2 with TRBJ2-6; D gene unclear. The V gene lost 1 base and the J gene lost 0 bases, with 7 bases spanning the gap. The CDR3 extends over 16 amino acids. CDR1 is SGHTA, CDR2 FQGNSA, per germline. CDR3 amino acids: CASSLVARSGANVLTF. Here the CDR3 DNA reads TGTGCCAGCAGCTTAGTTGCCCGCTCTGGGGCCAACGTCCTGACTTTC.

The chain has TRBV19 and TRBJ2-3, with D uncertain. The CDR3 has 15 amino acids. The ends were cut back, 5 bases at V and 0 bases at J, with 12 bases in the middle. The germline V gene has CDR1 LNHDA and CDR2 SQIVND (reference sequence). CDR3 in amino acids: CASSPRRFSTDTQYF. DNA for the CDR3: TGTGCCAGTAGTCCCCGACGCTTTAGCACAGATACGCAGTATTTT.